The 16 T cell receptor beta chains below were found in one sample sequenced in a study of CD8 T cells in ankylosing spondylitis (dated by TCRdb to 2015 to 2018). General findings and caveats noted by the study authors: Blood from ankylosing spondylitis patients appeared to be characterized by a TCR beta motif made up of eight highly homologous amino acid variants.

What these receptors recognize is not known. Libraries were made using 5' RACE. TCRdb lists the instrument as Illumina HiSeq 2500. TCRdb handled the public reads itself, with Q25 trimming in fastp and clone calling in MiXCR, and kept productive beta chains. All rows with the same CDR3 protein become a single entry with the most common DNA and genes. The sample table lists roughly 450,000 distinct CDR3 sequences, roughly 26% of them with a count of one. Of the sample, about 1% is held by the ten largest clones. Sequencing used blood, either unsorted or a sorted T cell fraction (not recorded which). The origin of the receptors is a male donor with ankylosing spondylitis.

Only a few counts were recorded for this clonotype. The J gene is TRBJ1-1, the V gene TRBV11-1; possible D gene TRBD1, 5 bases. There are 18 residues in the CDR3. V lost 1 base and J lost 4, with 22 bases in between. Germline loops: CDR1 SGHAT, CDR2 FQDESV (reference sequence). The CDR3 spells CASSLDRLPTQLSTEAFF. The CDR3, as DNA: TGTGCCAGCAGCTTAGACAGGCTCCCCACTCAACTTAGCACTGAAGCTTTCTTT. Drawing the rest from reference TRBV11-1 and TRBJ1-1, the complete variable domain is EAEVAQSPRYKITEKSQAVAFWCDPISGHATLYWYRQILGQGPELLVQFQDESVVDDSQLPKDRFSAERLKGVDSTLKIQPAELGDSAMYLCASSLDRLPTQLSTEAFFGQGTRLTVV.

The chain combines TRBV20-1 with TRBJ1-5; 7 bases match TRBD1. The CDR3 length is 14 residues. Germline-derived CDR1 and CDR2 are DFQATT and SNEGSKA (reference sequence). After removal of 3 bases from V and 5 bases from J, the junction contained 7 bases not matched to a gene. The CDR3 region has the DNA TGCAGTGCTAGGGCTTTCGACAGGGATCAGCCCCAGCATTTT. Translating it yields CSARAFDRDQPQHF.

Here the CDR3 reads CASSRNRGDQETQYF. As DNA, the CDR3 is TGTGCCAGCTCACGCAACAGGGGGGACCAAGAGACCCAGTACTTC. V usage is TRBV18 and J usage is TRBJ2-5; TRBD1 matches 8 bases. Trimming at V came to 4 bases and at J to 0 bases, leaving 4 bases not matched to a gene. CDR1 is KGHSH, CDR2 LQKENI, per germline. The CDR3 spans 15 residues.

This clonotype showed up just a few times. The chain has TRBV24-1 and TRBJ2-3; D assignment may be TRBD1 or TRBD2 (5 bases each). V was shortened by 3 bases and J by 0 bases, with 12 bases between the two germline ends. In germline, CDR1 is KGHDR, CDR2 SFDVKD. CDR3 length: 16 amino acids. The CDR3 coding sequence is TGTGCCACCAGTGATCCCGGGACCAAGAGCACAGATACGCAGTATTTT. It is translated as CATSDPGTKSTDTQYF.

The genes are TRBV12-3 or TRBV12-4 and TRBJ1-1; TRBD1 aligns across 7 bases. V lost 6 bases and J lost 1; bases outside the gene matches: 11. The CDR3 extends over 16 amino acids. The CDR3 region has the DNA TGTGCCAGCAGCAATAACAGGGGAAATAAGAACACTGAAGCTTTCTTT. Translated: CASSNNRGNKNTEAFF.

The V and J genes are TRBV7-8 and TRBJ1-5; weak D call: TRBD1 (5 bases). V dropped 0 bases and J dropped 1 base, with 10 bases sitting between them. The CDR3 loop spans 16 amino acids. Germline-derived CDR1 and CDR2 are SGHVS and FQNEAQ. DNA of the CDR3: TGTGCCAGCAGCTTAGCATCAGGGAGGAGCAATCAGCCCCAGCATTTT. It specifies CASSLASGRSNQPQHF.

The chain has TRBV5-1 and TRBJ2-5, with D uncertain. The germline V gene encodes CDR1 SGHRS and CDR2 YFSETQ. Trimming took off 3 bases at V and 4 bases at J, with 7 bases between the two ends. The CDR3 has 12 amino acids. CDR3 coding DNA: TGCGCCAGCAGCTCAACAAGAGAGACCCAGTACTTC. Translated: CASSSTRETQYF.

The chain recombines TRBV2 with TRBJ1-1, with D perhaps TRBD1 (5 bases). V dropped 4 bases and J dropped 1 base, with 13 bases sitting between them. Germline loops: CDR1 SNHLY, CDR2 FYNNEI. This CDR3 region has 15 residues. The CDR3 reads CASSVVLGQNTEAFF. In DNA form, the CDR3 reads TGTGCCAGCAGTGTTGTTCTAGGACAGAACACTGAAGCTTTCTTT.

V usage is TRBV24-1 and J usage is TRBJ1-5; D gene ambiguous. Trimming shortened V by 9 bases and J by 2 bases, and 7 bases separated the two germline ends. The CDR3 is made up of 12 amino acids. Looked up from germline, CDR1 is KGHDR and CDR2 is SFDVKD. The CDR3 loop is CATGGGNQPQHF. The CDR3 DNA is TGTGCCACCGGCGGTGGCAATCAGCCCCAGCATTTT.

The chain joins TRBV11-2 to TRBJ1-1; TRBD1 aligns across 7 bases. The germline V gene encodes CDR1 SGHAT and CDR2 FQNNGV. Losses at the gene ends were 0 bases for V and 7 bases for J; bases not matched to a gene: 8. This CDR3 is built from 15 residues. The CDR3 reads CASSLDPGGQVEAFF. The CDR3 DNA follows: TGTGCCAGCAGCTTAGATCCGGGTGGACAGGTTGAAGCTTTCTTT.

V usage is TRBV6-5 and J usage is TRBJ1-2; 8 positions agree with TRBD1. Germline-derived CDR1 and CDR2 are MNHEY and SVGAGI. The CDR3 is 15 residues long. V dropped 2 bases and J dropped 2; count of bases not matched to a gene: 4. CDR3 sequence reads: CASSYRGQGNYGYTF. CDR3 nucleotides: TGTGCCAGCAGTTACCGAGGACAGGGAAACTATGGCTACACCTTC.

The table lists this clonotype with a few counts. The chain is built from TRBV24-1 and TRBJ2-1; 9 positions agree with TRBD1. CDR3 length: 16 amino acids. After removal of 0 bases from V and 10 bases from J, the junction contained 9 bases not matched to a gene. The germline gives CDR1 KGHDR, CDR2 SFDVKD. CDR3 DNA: TGTGCCACCAGTGATTTGTCCGGGACAGGGTTCGAAGAGCAGTTCTTC. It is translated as CATSDLSGTGFEEQFF.

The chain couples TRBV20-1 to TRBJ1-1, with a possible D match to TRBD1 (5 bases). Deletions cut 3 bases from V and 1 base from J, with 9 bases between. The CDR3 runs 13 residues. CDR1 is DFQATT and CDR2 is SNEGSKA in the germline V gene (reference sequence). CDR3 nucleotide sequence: TGCAGTGCTAGTGATGGGGGGAACACTGAAGCTTTCTTT. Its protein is CSASDGGNTEAFF.

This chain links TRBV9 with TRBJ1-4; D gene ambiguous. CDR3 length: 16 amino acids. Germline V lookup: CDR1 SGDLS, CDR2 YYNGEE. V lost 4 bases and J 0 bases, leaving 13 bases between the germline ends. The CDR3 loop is CASSPSRGATNEKLFF. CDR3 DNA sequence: TGTGCCAGCAGCCCCAGTCGGGGTGCAACTAATGAAAAACTGTTTTTT.

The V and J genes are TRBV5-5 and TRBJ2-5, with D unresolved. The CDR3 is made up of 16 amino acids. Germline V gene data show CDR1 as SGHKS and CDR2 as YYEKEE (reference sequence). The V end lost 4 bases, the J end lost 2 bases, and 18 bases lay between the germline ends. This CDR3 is CASSPGPPSLQETQYF. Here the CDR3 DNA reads TGTGCCAGCAGCCCCGGGCCTCCCTCCCTACAAGAGACCCAGTACTTC.

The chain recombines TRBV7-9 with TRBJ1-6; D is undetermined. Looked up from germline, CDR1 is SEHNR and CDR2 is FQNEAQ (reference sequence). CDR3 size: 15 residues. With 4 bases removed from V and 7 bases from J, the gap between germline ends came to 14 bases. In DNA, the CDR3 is TGTGCCAGCAGCTCTGACCGGTCGGGAAATTCACCCCTCCACTTT. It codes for CASSSDRSGNSPLHF.